The 32 T cell receptor beta chains listed next were all sequenced from one sample in a study of blood T cell repertoires in COVID-19. Repertoires were generated with immunoSEQ multiplex PCR, while TCRdb's copy carries only in-frame clones and drops some. The data show 200,000 to 250,000 clones, with roughly 81% seen just once and 6% to 8.5% held by the top ten. The sequenced sample was peripheral blood. The source of these receptors is a woman aged 45-59 years with active or convalescent COVID-19.

The V gene is TRBV28, the J gene TRBJ2-7; D may be TRBD2 (6 bases). Germline loops: CDR1 MDHEN, CDR2 SYDVKM. This CDR3 has 15 residues. Trimming took off 6 bases at V and 1 base at J, with 16 bases between the two ends. The CDR3 spells CASSGGASVSYEQYF. CDR3 DNA: TGTGCCAGCAGCGGGGGAGCTAGCGTATCCTACGAGCAGTACTTC.

The chain recombines TRBV19 with TRBJ1-2, with 8 bases that match TRBD1. Germline CDR1 and CDR2: LNHDA and SQIVND (reference sequence). The junction had 10 bases not matched to a gene; V was cut back by 5 bases and J by 8 bases. The CDR3 is 14 amino acids. The CDR3 coding sequence is TGTGCCAGTAGTGGGGACAGGCCCGGTGGGGGCTACACCTTC. This gives the protein CASSGDRPGGGYTF.

A remark on this clone: The identical CDR3 is also encoded by other nucleotide sequences in the sample. The chain uses TRBV11-1 and TRBJ2-5, with a tentative D call TRBD1 (6 bases). The CDR3 loop spans 13 amino acids. Trimming took 5 bases from V and 2 from J, leaving 9 bases between them. Germline V gives CDR1 SGHAT, CDR2 FQDESV (reference sequence). Here the CDR3 reads CASSPGQQETQYF. The CDR3 DNA reads as TGTGCCAGCAGCCCTGGACAGCAAGAGACCCAGTACTTC.

The chain is built from TRBV4-2 and TRBJ2-1; D is perhaps TRBD2 (8 bases). Germline V gene sequence: CDR1 LGHNA, CDR2 YNFKEQ. V lost 7 bases and J 4 bases, leaving 41 bases between the germline ends. The CDR3 covers 23 residues. The chain's CDR3 is CASTTMTLTGQSLAGRGYNEQFF. CDR3 sequence (DNA): TGTGCCAGCACGACAATGACGTTGACGGGACAGTCCTTAGCGGGGCGTGGGTACAATGAGCAGTTCTTC.

This sequence joins TRBV7-7 and TRBJ2-5; D perhaps matches TRBD1 (6 bases). V lost 5 bases, J lost 5 bases, and 18 bases lay in between. Germline CDR1 and CDR2: SSHAT and FNYEAQ (reference sequence). CDR3 length: 15 residues. In DNA form, the CDR3 reads TGTGCCAGCAGCCCAGGATTACAGGGATGGGAGACCCAGTACTTC. It yields the protein CASSPGLQGWETQYF.

The CDR3 loop is CSVQPQGQEINEKLFF. Written as DNA, the CDR3 is TGCAGCGTTCAGCCCCAAGGACAGGAAATTAATGAAAAACTGTTTTTT. The V and J genes are TRBV29-1 and TRBJ1-4, with 7 bases that match TRBD1. The CDR3 sequence is 16 residues long. The ends lost 5 bases at V and 4 bases at J; junction bases unmatched: 13. Germline CDR1 and CDR2: SQVTM and ANQGSEA.

V gene TRBV27 combines with J gene TRBJ2-7, with D tentatively TRBD2 (7 bases). The ends were cut back, 5 bases at V and 6 bases at J, with 17 bases in the middle. Germline CDR1 MNHEY, CDR2 SMNVEV (reference sequence). This CDR3 spans 14 amino acids. The CDR3: CASSPLGGPVEQYF. In DNA form, the CDR3 reads TGTGCCAGCAGTCCCCTGGGGGGGCCTGTCGAGCAGTACTTC.

The chain combines TRBV5-4 with TRBJ2-1; D unclear. Trimming stripped 2 bases from V and 8 bases from J, with 14 bases between. Germline CDR1 SGHNT, CDR2 YYREEE (reference sequence). The CDR3 length is 14 residues. CDR3 in amino acids: CASSFGRLQYEQFF. CDR3 DNA sequence: TGTGCCAGCAGCTTTGGTCGTCTACAGTATGAGCAGTTCTTC. Supplemented by reference TRBV5-4 and TRBJ2-1, the full variable domain reads ETGVTQSPTHLIKTRGQQVTLRCSSQSGHNTVSWYQQALGQGPQFIFQYYREEENGRGNFPPRFSGLQFPNYSSELNVNALELDDSALYLCASSFGRLQYEQFFGPGTRLTVL.

This clone was observed once. V gene TRBV24-1 combines with J gene TRBJ2-5; TRBD1 aligns across 7 bases. The germline V gene encodes CDR1 KGHDR and CDR2 SFDVKD. Trimming removed 4 bases from V and 1 base from J; junction bases left unmatched: 2. CDR3 length: 14 amino acids. CDR3: CATSEAGGQETQYF. CDR3 coding DNA: TGTGCCACCAGTGAAGCAGGGGGCCAAGAGACCCAGTACTTC.

The genes are TRBV29-1 and TRBJ2-1; perhaps TRBD1 as D (5 bases). There are 11 residues in the CDR3. Germline CDR1 SQVTM, CDR2 ANQGSEA. Trimming cost V 5 bases and J 7 bases, with 9 bases left between them. The CDR3 spells CSVPRGNEQFF. CDR3 bases: TGCAGCGTTCCTAGGGGTAATGAGCAGTTCTTC.

This clone was seen just once. V and J are TRBV14 and TRBJ2-1; a possible D gene is TRBD2 (5 bases). The V gene lost 1 base and the J gene lost 0 bases, with 13 bases spanning the gap. In germline, CDR1 is SGHDN, CDR2 FVKESK. This CDR3 is 17 amino acids long. This CDR3 reads CASSQGSGWSSYNEQFF. The CDR3 DNA follows: TGTGCCAGCAGCCAAGGGAGCGGCTGGAGCTCCTACAATGAGCAGTTCTTC.

This clone was seen a single time. This rearrangement joins TRBV2 to TRBJ1-1, with no clear D. Trimming took 4 bases from V and 6 from J, leaving 12 bases between them. The CDR3 contains 13 residues. CDR1 is SNHLY and CDR2 is FYNNEI in the germline V gene. The CDR3 loop reads CASSVTRGSEAFF. DNA of the CDR3: TGTGCCAGCAGTGTGACTCGAGGTTCTGAAGCTTTCTTT.

This sequence joins TRBV16 and TRBJ2-7; D is perhaps TRBD2 (6 bases). The CDR3 totals 13 residues. Germline V gives CDR1 KGHSY, CDR2 FQNENV. Trimming removed 4 bases from V and 7 bases from J, with 14 bases in between. The CDR3 spells CASSRGGSREQYF. CDR3 coding DNA: TGTGCCAGCAGCCGAGGAGGGTCCAGGGAGCAGTACTTC.

This clone was seen a single time. V usage is TRBV24-1 and J usage is TRBJ2-3; weak D call: TRBD2 (5 bases). CDR3 length: 14 amino acids. The germline V gene has CDR1 KGHDR and CDR2 SFDVKD. With 3 bases removed from V and 7 bases from J, the gap between germline ends came to 13 bases. CDR3 loop: CATSDAGVMHTQYF. The DNA of the CDR3 is TGTGCCACCAGTGATGCCGGGGTAATGCATACGCAGTATTTT.

The chain is built from TRBV5-1 and TRBJ2-5; TRBD1 aligns across 9 bases. CDR3 length equals 15 residues. Germline lookup yields CDR1 SGHRS and CDR2 YFSETQ. J lost 7 bases, V lost 0 bases, and 7 bases had no gene match. CDR3 region: CASSLEGDRASTQYF. The CDR3 nucleotides read TGCGCCAGCAGCTTGGAAGGGGACAGGGCATCGACCCAGTACTTC.

This clone occurred a few times. This chain joins TRBV11-2 and TRBJ2-2; perhaps TRBD1 as D (5 bases). Trimming took off 6 bases at V and 6 bases at J, with 17 bases between the two ends. Germline CDR1 reads SGHAT; CDR2 reads FQNNGV. This CDR3 spans 15 amino acids. CDR3 in DNA: TGTGCCAGCAGTCGACAGTTCTTTGGGCCCGGGGAGCTGTTTTTT. Translating gives CASSRQFFGPGELFF. Combining the CDR3 with reference TRBV11-2 and TRBJ2-2 gives the whole variable domain EAGVAQSPRYKIIEKRQSVAFWCNPISGHATLYWYQQILGQGPKLLIQFQNNGVVDDSQLPKDRFSAERLKGVDSTLKIQPAKLEDSAVYLCASSRQFFGPGELFFGEGSRLTVL.

The chain links TRBV7-9 to TRBJ1-2, with 9 bases that match TRBD1. Trimming took 3 bases from V and 4 from J; bases not matched to a gene: 3. This CDR3 is 14 amino acids long. The germline V gene encodes CDR1 SEHNR and CDR2 FQNEAQ (reference sequence). The CDR3 bases are TGTGCCAGCAGCTTGGGACAGGGCTCCTATGGCTACACCTTC. Translated, it gives CASSLGQGSYGYTF.

V and J are TRBV4-2 and TRBJ1-2, with 10 bases matching TRBD1. V shed 0 bases, J shed 8 bases, and the junction held 9 bases outside the gene matches. This CDR3 region has 16 residues. Germline V lookup: CDR1 LGHNA, CDR2 YNFKEQ. This CDR3 is CASSQDPGQGMRGYTF. Here the CDR3 DNA reads TGTGCCAGCAGCCAAGATCCGGGACAGGGGATGCGGGGCTACACCTTC.

The chain uses TRBV28 and TRBJ2-7; 10 nucleotides match TRBD2. This CDR3 has 14 residues. Unmatched junction bases numbered 7, after V lost 5 bases and J lost 6 bases. CDR1 is MDHEN, CDR2 SYDVKM, per germline. In nucleotides, the CDR3 is TGTGCCAGCAGTAAAGCGGGGGGGCGTGTCGAGCAGTACGTC. Its protein is CASSKAGGRVEQYV.

The chain joins TRBV5-1 to TRBJ1-2; TRBD1 agrees at 8 bases. From germline, CDR1 is SGHRS and CDR2 YFSETQ. V was clipped by 4 bases and J by 8 bases; unmatched bases: 7. The CDR3 extends over 13 amino acids. CDR3 loop: CASSLGQGEGYTF. CDR3 in DNA: TGCGCCAGCAGCCTAGGACAGGGAGAAGGCTACACCTTC.

This sequence joins TRBV24-1 and TRBJ1-2, with a tentative D call TRBD1 (5 bases). V shed 6 bases and J shed 8 bases, with 18 bases lying between them. The CDR3 consists of 14 residues. Germline V CDR1 and CDR2: KGHDR, SFDVKD. In nucleotides, the CDR3 is TGTGCCACCAGTCGGGCAGGGTCGACGTACGGCTACACCTTC. Translating it yields CATSRAGSTYGYTF.

The V gene is TRBV30, the J gene TRBJ1-2, with no clear D. The CDR3 loop spans 14 amino acids. Per germline, CDR1 GTSNPN and CDR2 SVGIG (reference sequence). With 0 bases removed from V and 0 bases from J, the gap between germline ends came to 8 bases. The CDR3 region has the DNA TGTGCCTGGAGTGTACGAGGGTCTAACTATGGCTACACCTTC. This encodes CAWSVRGSNYGYTF.

V is TRBV2 and J is TRBJ1-1, with D perhaps TRBD1 (6 bases). This CDR3 has 13 residues. Per germline, CDR1 SNHLY and CDR2 FYNNEI. Trimming stripped 7 bases from V and 1 base from J, with 10 bases between. DNA of the CDR3: TGTGCCAGCACAGGACAGCGGAACACTGAAGCTTTCTTT. Translated, it gives CASTGQRNTEAFF.

V is TRBV5-6 and J is TRBJ1-2, with 10 positions matching TRBD1. Germline lookup yields CDR1 SGHDT and CDR2 YYEEEE. CDR3 length: 16 residues. The J segment lost 5 bases and the V segment lost 4 bases, leaving 11 bases of the junction unmatched. The CDR3: CASSATGTGEEYGYTF. CDR3 DNA sequence: TGTGCCAGCAGCGCGACCGGGACAGGGGAGGAGTATGGCTACACCTTC.

J is TRBJ1-4 and V is TRBV7-6; 7 bases agree with TRBD1. This CDR3 spans 15 amino acids. Germline trimming cut 6 bases from V and 4 bases from J; bases unmatched to any gene: 8. In germline, CDR1 is SGHVS, CDR2 FNYEAQ. CDR3 DNA: TGTGCCAGCAGACCGACGGGACAGATTAATGAAAAACTGTTTTTT. Its protein is CASRPTGQINEKLFF.

This chain connects TRBV24-1 to TRBJ1-4, with D possibly matching TRBD1 (6 bases). Per germline, CDR1 KGHDR and CDR2 SFDVKD. V was clipped by 4 bases and J by 5 bases, with 13 bases between them. There are 15 residues in the CDR3. The CDR3, as DNA: TGTGCCACCAGTGAGCTGAAGGGGGGGAATGAAAAACTGTTTTTT. It encodes CATSELKGGNEKLFF.

This clone was observed a handful of times. The V gene is TRBV7-2, the J gene TRBJ2-3, with D maybe TRBD1 (6 bases). This CDR3 contains 15 residues. Trimming pared 0 bases from V and 2 bases from J, leaving 9 bases between. Germline V gene lookup returns CDR1 SGHTA and CDR2 FQGNSA. The CDR3 here is CASSLAGADTDTQYF. In DNA, the CDR3 is TGTGCCAGCAGCTTAGCGGGGGCCGACACAGATACGCAGTATTTT.

The gene calls are TRBV3-1 (or the pseudogene TRBV3-2) and TRBJ1-1; TRBD1 is a possible D gene (5 bases). Germline V gene lookup returns CDR1 LGHDT and CDR2 YNNKEL (reference sequence). Trimming removed 1 base at V and 4 bases at J, with 22 bases between. CDR3 size: 18 residues. The CDR3 spells CASSQGGIRRGRGTEAFF. The CDR3, as DNA: TGTGCCAGCAGCCAAGGTGGGATTAGGCGGGGACGGGGCACTGAAGCTTTCTTT.

The chain combines TRBV19 with TRBJ2-2, with 9 bases lining up with TRBD1. Germline assignment: CDR1 LNHDA and CDR2 SQIVND (reference sequence). The J segment lost 0 bases and the V segment lost 5 bases, leaving 4 bases of the junction unmatched. The CDR3 is 16 amino acids. The CDR3 DNA follows: TGTGCCAGTAGTCCTAGGACAGGGGCGAACACCGGGGAGCTGTTTTTT. Amino acids: CASSPRTGANTGELFF. The full variable domain, in which reference TRBV19 and TRBJ2-2 provide the parts outside the CDR3, is DGGITQSPKYLFRKEGQNVTLSCEQNLNHDAMYWYRQDPGQGLRLIYYSQIVNDFQKGDIAEGYSVSREKKESFPLTVTSAQKNPTAFYLCASSPRTGANTGELFFGEGSRLTVL.

The J gene is TRBJ2-2, the V gene TRBV6-5; D is ambiguous. This CDR3 has 14 amino acids. Germline V gives CDR1 MNHEY, CDR2 SVGAGI. V lost 8 bases and J lost 2, with 12 bases in between. The DNA for the CDR3 is TGTGCCAGCGCCCCCCCAGGAAACACCGGGGAGCTGTTTTTT. Its translation is CASAPPGNTGELFF.

The V gene is TRBV27, the J gene TRBJ2-3; 10 positions agree with TRBD1. J lost 1 base, V lost 9 bases, and 19 bases had no gene match. Looked up from germline, CDR1 is MNHEY and CDR2 is SMNVEV (reference sequence). CDR3 size: 19 residues. The CDR3 reads CARIRTGQGRFDCTDTQYF. The CDR3 coding sequence is TGTGCCAGGATAAGGACGGGACAGGGGCGATTTGATTGCACAGATACGCAGTATTTT.

The count of this clone is one. The chain joins TRBV12-3 or TRBV12-4 to TRBJ2-1; TRBD1 agrees at 7 bases. With V trimmed by 6 bases and J by 9 bases, 8 bases remained unmatched. This CDR3 contains 13 residues. The CDR3, as DNA: TGTGCCAGCAGCACGGACAGGTGGGGTGAGCAGTTCTTC. Amino acid sequence: CASSTDRWGEQFF.